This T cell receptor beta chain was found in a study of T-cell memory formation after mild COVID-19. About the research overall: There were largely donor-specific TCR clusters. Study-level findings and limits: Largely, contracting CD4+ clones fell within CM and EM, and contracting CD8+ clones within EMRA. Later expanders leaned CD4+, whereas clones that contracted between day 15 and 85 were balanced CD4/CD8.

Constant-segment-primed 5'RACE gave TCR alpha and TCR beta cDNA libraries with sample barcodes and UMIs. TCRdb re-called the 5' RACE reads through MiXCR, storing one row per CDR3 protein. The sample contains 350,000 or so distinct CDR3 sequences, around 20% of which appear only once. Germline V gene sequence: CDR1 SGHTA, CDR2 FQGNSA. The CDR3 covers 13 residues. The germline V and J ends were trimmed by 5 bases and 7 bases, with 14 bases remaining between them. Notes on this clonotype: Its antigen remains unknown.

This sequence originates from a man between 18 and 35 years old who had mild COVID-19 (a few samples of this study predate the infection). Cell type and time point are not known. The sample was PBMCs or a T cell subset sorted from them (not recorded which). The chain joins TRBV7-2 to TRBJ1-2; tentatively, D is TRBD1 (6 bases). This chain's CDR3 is CASSPTGSSGYTF. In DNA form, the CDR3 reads TGTGCCAGCAGCCCGACAGGCAGCTCTGGCTACACCTTC.